The 2 T cell receptor beta chains reported below all come from one sample, sequenced in a study of T-cell memory formation after mild COVID-19. Each CDR3 protein gets one entry after TCRdb re-called the 5' RACE reads with MiXCR. This table holds roughly 180,000 distinct CDR3 sequences, roughly 18% found once. The sample was PBMCs or a T cell subset sorted from them (not recorded which). Source of these receptors: a man aged 18 to 29 who had mild COVID-19 (a few samples of this study predate the infection). Cell type and time point are not known.

The chain uses TRBV5-6 and TRBJ2-1, with 9 bases aligning to TRBD1. Trimming cost V 0 bases and J 8 bases; bases outside gene matches: 0. Germline values: CDR1 SGHDT, CDR2 YYEEEE. The CDR3 is 13 residues long. CDR3 DNA sequence: TGTGCCAGCAGCTTGGACAGGGGGCATGAGCAGTTCTTC. Translated, it gives CASSLDRGHEQFF.

The CDR3 DNA follows: TGTGCCAGCAGCTTGTATACGCCGAGGACTGAAGCTTTCTTT. Protein product: CASSLYTPRTEAFF. The chain combines TRBV5-6 with TRBJ1-1; D not resolved. V lost 1 base and J 5 bases, leaving 12 bases between the germline ends. CDR3 length: 14 residues. Germline values: CDR1 SGHDT, CDR2 YYEEEE.